This TCR beta chain was documented in a study of shared clonotypes between healthy human individuals (dated by TCRdb to about 2020). With respect to the entire study: The cohort included three men and a couple of women between 18 and 49 years of age. To increase sequencing depth and limit assay-specific biases, different laboratories used diverse techniques to prepare libraries and sequence TCR repertoires. Per donor, three plates each were used for CD4 naive and CD4 memory, two for CD8 naive, and one for CD8 memory. Between about 0.8 and 9.5 billion PBMCs per donor were obtained by leukapheresis. The study deeply sequenced blood TCR repertoires of five healthy adults to estimate repertoire size and the extent of clonotype sharing between individuals.

For the CD8 naive samples, CD45RO-negative cells were positively selected for CCR7, yielding a CD45RA+CCR7+ population from which TemRA cells were excluded. The donors were healthy, HIV-negative adults with no recently reported acute infections or vaccinations. Every donor was a Caucasian adult residing in Nashville, Tennessee, USA. Blood was collected by leukapheresis, and PBMCs were isolated by Ficoll-Histopaque density gradient centrifugation and then cryopreserved in liquid nitrogen vapor phase. Analytical flow cytometry was used to check the purity and quantity of each magnetically sorted T cell population. Genomic DNA was isolated from each sorted fraction and quantified by UV absorbance on a Nanodrop 2000c. About this clone: There is no known antigen for this receptor. Base qualities were left out, and no much larger clone turns up one base away.

Paper-wide results and their limitations: The small number of donors limited the genetic and exposure-history diversity represented. Naive subsets generally had larger estimated clonotype richness than memory subsets. Across four donors, 5% to 6% of naive CD4, 3% to 3.5% of naive CD8, under 2.5% of memory CD4, and 0.4% of memory CD8 clonotypes were shared. Higher generation probabilities were observed for clonotypes shared by all four sorted-subset donors than for non-shared clonotypes. Only blood was sampled, and tissue TCR repertoires likely differ from those in blood. Pairwise subsampling led to the expectation that sequencing depth would affect the degree of clonotype sharing among donors. Rarefaction of sorted-subset datasets indicated incomplete sequencing despite the large sequencing depth.

A distance of 11 bases separates the germline ends of V and J, which lose 0 bases and 6 bases respectively. From a lookup of the germline V gene, CDR1 and CDR2 are MNHEY and SVGAGI. The CDR3 runs 15 amino acids, cysteine and phenylalanine included. The kept DNA is CDR3 alone, 45 bases in frame from the first base. Using the deep immunoSEQ assay, TCR CDR3 regions were amplified from genomic DNA by multiplex PCR. For each cell subset, the extracted genomic DNA was distributed evenly across all wells of several immunoSEQ 96-well plates, and each plate served as one replicate. For sorted subsets, 150 to 200 ng genomic DNA, equal to tens of thousands of T cell genomes, was loaded into each replicate PCR. Purified libraries were quantified with a Qubit 3.0 fluorometer, sized on a Bioanalyzer 2100, and re-quantified with the KAPA Library Quantification kit. Every immunoSEQ 96-well plate was sequenced on a separate single-read 150-cycle Illumina NextSeq 550 flow cell. In the authors' own workflow: The immunoSEQ output contained only junctional sequences without quality scores, so filtering could not match that applied to full-length reads. To assign V/J genes and CDR3, sequences were annotated against IMGT germline references using PyIR, a Python wrapper for IgBLAST v1.9. Reads were removed for weak V/J assignments (E-value above 1e-6), missing CDR3, stop codons, out-of-frame junctions, or ambiguous translated residues. V3J clonotypes were defined as sequences sharing an identical inferred V gene, J gene, and CDR3 amino acid sequence. To compute the percentage overlap between repertoires, the number of shared unique clonotypes was divided by the size of the smaller repertoire. Repertoire richness was assessed with RTK rarefaction, the Chao1 estimator, and Recon v2.1 estimates of unobserved clonotypes. Generation probabilities were computed with OLGA for all TCRbeta clonotypes obtained by the gDNA method from several donors. As stored in TCRdb, this immuneACCESS dataset retains in-frame rearrangements with V and J assigned. A fraction of the clones does not appear; measured against another copy, unresolved V genes explain less than half of the discrepancy, and the remainder lacks a known reason. That table supplies the V and J calls and clone size; D and trimming were determined from the DNA. In all, the sample holds roughly 570,000 clones, and more than 95% of those were seen once. Roughly 0.29% of the sample belongs to the ten largest clones.

This TCR derives from a man aged 30-40 years in good health. Rearrangement joined TRBV6-5 to TRBJ2-2, with the D gene tentatively TRBD1 or TRBD2, based on 6 matching bases in each. Sequencing was done on a sample of naive CD8+ T cells sorted from blood. The label giving this sample's cell subset or site can be read as: CD45RA+CCR7+. In nucleotide form, the sequence is TGTGCCAGCAGTTACTCGATAGGGGGGCCCGGGGAGCTGTTTTTT. Protein translation: CASSYSIGGPGELFF.